The 21 T cell receptor beta chains listed next were all sequenced from one sample in a study of tumor and adjacent non-tumor tissue in lung cancer. No cell sorting was done before RNA was extracted from the tissue. The library came from three nested PCR rounds adapted from ARM-PCR protocols. MiXCR was run by TCRdb on the multiplex PCR reads, yielding one entry per CDR3 protein. The profile shows around 99,000 distinct CDR3 sequences, roughly 74% of them singletons. The sequenced sample consisted of lung tumor tissue. These receptors came from a woman aged 55-75 years with non-small cell lung cancer.

The gene calls are TRBV4-1 and TRBJ2-5; 9 nucleotides match TRBD2. The CDR3 consists of 17 residues. Germline CDR1 reads MGHRA; CDR2 reads YSYEKL. V lost 3 bases to trimming and J lost 5 bases; unmatched junction nucleotides: 13. CDR3 amino acids: CASSQDRAGGLSETQYF. CDR3 coding DNA: TGCGCCAGCAGCCAGGATAGGGCGGGGGGGCTGTCTGAGACCCAGTACTTC.

As for this clonotype: A single base separates this from a much larger clone, so it may be a read error. The chain joins TRBV28 to TRBJ2-7; 13 positions match TRBD2. There are 17 residues in the CDR3. Germline CDR1 MDHEN, CDR2 SYDVKM. The CDR3 loop is CANSGRWTSGSLYEQYF. DNA for the CDR3: TGTGCCAACAGTGGTCGATGGACTAGCGGGAGTTTATACGAGCAGTACTTC.

Comment on this clonotype: The junction and the germline gene differ at one end; a read error may be behind it. J is TRBJ2-1 and V is TRBV4-3; D is perhaps TRBD2 (6 bases). The germline V gene has CDR1 LGHNA and CDR2 YSLEER. This CDR3 contains 13 residues. CDR3 DNA sequence: TGCACCAGCAGCCCCCGCAGGGAGGATGAGCAGTTCTTC. Translated, it gives CTSSPRREDEQFF.

This chain uses TRBV5-6 with TRBJ1-2; D not certain. Trimming took 3 bases from V and 5 from J, leaving 14 bases between them. The CDR3 contains 14 residues. The germline CDR1 and CDR2 sequences are SGHDT and YYEEEE. CDR3 DNA sequence: TGTGCCAGCAGCTCGTTAGGTTGGGCGTATGGCTACACCTTC. It encodes CASSSLGWAYGYTF.

About this clonotype itself: Germline is not matched at one junction end, which may reflect a read error. The chain combines TRBV6-1 with TRBJ1-1; D gene uncertain. Germline CDR1 reads MNHNS; CDR2 reads SASEGT. The CDR3 contains 13 residues. CDR3: CATTNWVYTGAFF. CDR3 bases: TGTGCCACCACTAATTGGGTTTACACTGGAGCTTTCTTT.

As concerns this clonotype: One end of the junction varies from germline; a read error may be responsible. The chain combines TRBV11-2 with TRBJ2-3; TRBD1 matches at 8 bases. The CDR3 is made up of 14 amino acids. Germline CDR1 and CDR2: SGHAT and FQNNGV. The CDR3 DNA reads as TGTGCCATCAGCCTAGACAGGGGCCCGGGTATGCAGTATTTT. It specifies CAISLDRGPGMQYF.

As for this clonotype: Mismatch with germline at one junction end may stem from a read error. The chain employs TRBV11-2 and TRBJ1-1; D gene uncertain. Per germline, CDR1 SGHAT and CDR2 FQNNGV. This CDR3 is 14 amino acids long. DNA for the CDR3: TGTGCCATCAGCTTAGGAGTAGGGTACACCGAAGCTTTCTTT. Its translation is CAISLGVGYTEAFF.

On this clonotype: A much larger clonotype is one base distant, so this may be a read error. This chain links TRBV7-2 with TRBJ2-7; 10 bases agree with TRBD1. CDR1 is SGHTA, CDR2 FQGNSA, per germline. The CDR3 has 13 residues. The V segment lost 4 bases and the J segment 7 bases; nucleotides outside the gene matches: 4. This chain's CDR3 is CTSSWTGGREQYF. The CDR3 DNA follows: TGTACCAGCAGCTGGACAGGGGGACGGGAGCAGTACTTC.

The V call is TRBV29-1, the J call TRBJ1-1; maybe TRBD1 (6 bases). This CDR3 is built from 14 residues. The V and J ends lost 4 bases and 1 base respectively, with 13 bases between them. Germline V gene data show CDR1 as SQVTM and CDR2 as ANQGSEA. CDR3 nucleotides: TGCAGCGTTGTAGAAGGGGGAGGGAACACTGAAGCTTTCTTT. This gives the protein CSVVEGGGNTEAFF.

The V and J genes are TRBV7-6 and TRBJ2-7; 10 nucleotides line up with TRBD1. Germline lookup yields CDR1 SGHVS and CDR2 FNYEAQ. This CDR3 spans 16 amino acids. The junction had 9 bases not matched to a gene; V was cut back by 7 bases and J by 0 bases. The CDR3: CASIDPRQGASYEQYF. The CDR3 nucleotides read TGTGCCAGCATCGACCCAAGACAGGGGGCCTCCTACGAGCAGTACTTC.

With regard to this clonotype: A junction end diverges from the germline sequence, so it may reflect a read error. This chain uses TRBV4-3 with TRBJ2-5, with a tentative D call TRBD2 (6 bases). The CDR3 has 15 amino acids. Germline lookup yields CDR1 LGHNA and CDR2 YSLEER. The CDR3 bases are TGCGCCAGCAGCCATGAATGGCGGGACCAAGAGGCCCAGTACTTC. It encodes CASSHEWRDQEAQYF.

The chain uses TRBV11-3 and TRBJ2-3; possible D gene TRBD1, 5 bases. TRBJ1-5 explains the end of the DNA better; the J call may be wrong. CDR1 is SGHNT and CDR2 is YENEEA in the germline V gene. This CDR3 has 15 amino acids. DNA for the CDR3: TGTGCCAGCAGCCCCGCAGGGCAGGGAGCTCATACGCAGCATTTT. Its translation: CASSPAGQGAHTQHF.

The CDR3 spells CASSMGAGEQYF. CDR3 in DNA: TGTGCCAGCAGCATGGGCGCGGGCGAGCAGTACTTC. This chain uses TRBV5-5 with TRBJ2-7; maybe TRBD2 (5 bases). V lost 4 bases and J lost 6, with 11 bases in between. The CDR3 contains 12 residues. Germline CDR1 is SGHKS and CDR2 is YYEKEE (reference sequence).

With respect to this clonotype: One end of the junction varies from germline; a read error may be responsible. This chain joins TRBV11-1 and TRBJ2-1, with TRBD2 identical over 12 bases. The germline V gene has CDR1 SGHAT and CDR2 FQDESV (reference sequence). The CDR3 consists of 17 residues. The CDR3: CASRSELTSGSHNEQLF. The CDR3 DNA reads as TGTGCCAGTAGATCAGAGTTGACTAGCGGGAGCCACAATGAGCAGTTATTC.

This clonotype was recorded only once. CDR3 nucleotides: TGCGCCAGCAGCCAAGAGGTGACCGGGGTTGGGAACACTGAAGCTTTCTTT. Translating it yields CASSQEVTGVGNTEAFF. This rearrangement joins TRBV4-3 to TRBJ1-1; D gene uncertain. The CDR3 has 17 residues. V was trimmed by 0 bases and J by 1 base, leaving 15 bases between them. The germline V gene has CDR1 LGHNA and CDR2 YSLEER.

Concerning this clonotype: A read error may account for a junction end that differs from germline. The genes are TRBV6-5 and TRBJ2-2; D call uncertain. In germline, CDR1 is MNHEY, CDR2 SVGAGI. This CDR3 has 17 amino acids. The CDR3 region is CASSYSGPGSSTGELFF. The CDR3 DNA is TGTGCCAGTAGTTACTCGGGTCCAGGCTCAAGTACCGGTGAGCTGTTTTTT.

The V and J genes are TRBV20-1 and TRBJ2-5, with TRBD1 matching over 7 bases. The CDR3 sequence is 11 residues long. Germline CDR1 and CDR2: DFQATT and SNEGSKA (reference sequence). Trimming at V came to 2 bases and at J to 8 bases, leaving 2 bases not matched to a gene. CDR3 DNA: TGCAGTGCTAGACCAGGGGGAACCCAGTACTTC. This sequence encodes CSARPGGTQYF.

About this clonotype: The junction departs from the called germline gene at one end, perhaps through a read error. This chain joins TRBV11-1 and TRBJ1-1; TRBD1 might be the D (5 bases). Germline lookup yields CDR1 SGHAT and CDR2 FQDESV (reference sequence). The CDR3 loop spans 14 amino acids. CDR3 amino acids: CATNQRFVDTEAFF. As DNA, the CDR3 is TGTGCCACGAACCAGAGGTTCGTGGACACGGAAGCTTTCTTT.

This clonotype was observed a handful of times. The chain carries TRBV7-2 and TRBJ2-7, with 8 bases aligning to TRBD2. CDR1 and CDR2 (germline): SGHTA, FQGNSA. There are 16 residues in the CDR3. Trimming took 5 bases from V and 3 from J; bases not matched to a gene: 12. This chain's CDR3 is CASSLERGWDFYEQYF. CDR3 DNA sequence: TGTGCCAGCAGCCTAGAGCGGGGGTGGGACTTCTACGAGCAGTACTTC.

With respect to this clonotype: One end of the junction fails to match germline, which may point to a read error. This chain joins TRBV20-1 and TRBJ2-7, with D possibly called TRBD1 or TRBD2 (5 bases each). Germline V CDR1 and CDR2: DFQATT, SNEGSKA (reference sequence). The CDR3 sequence is 13 residues long. The CDR3 DNA reads TGCAATGCTAGTGCGACAGCGGCCTACGAGCGGTACTTC. Its translation is CNASATAAYERYF.

Worth noting for this clonotype: One end of the junction varies from germline; a read error may be responsible. This chain joins TRBV4-2 and TRBJ1-5; D not certain. CDR1 and CDR2 (germline): LGHNA, YNFKEQ. This CDR3 region has 12 residues. The CDR3 loop reads CASRRSSQPQHF. In DNA, the CDR3 is TGTGCCAGCCGACGGAGCAGTCAGCCCCAGCATTTT.